Following are 32 T cell receptor beta chains from one sample sequenced in a study of blood T cell repertoires in COVID-19. Profiled with immunoSEQ multiplex PCR; TCRdb holds only in-frame clones, not every one. The sample includes 380,000 or so clones, 65% to 90% of them seen just once. Sequenced material: peripheral blood. These receptors were taken from a woman aged 60-75 years with COVID-19, enrolled during active disease.

The J gene is TRBJ2-7, the V gene TRBV2; tentatively, D is TRBD1 (6 bases). V lost 6 bases and J lost 11, with 14 bases in between. The germline V gene has CDR1 SNHLY and CDR2 FYNNEI. This CDR3 is 11 amino acids long. CDR3 sequence: CASRSNRVEYF. In DNA, the CDR3 is TGTGCCAGCAGGAGCAACAGGGTGGAGTACTTC.

The chain combines TRBV4-3 with TRBJ2-1; D is ambiguous. CDR1 is LGHNA, CDR2 YSLEER, per germline. Trimming pared 0 bases from V and 10 bases from J, leaving 10 bases between. The CDR3 has 13 amino acids. Written as DNA, the CDR3 is TGCGCCAGCAGCCAAGATGAAGTACAGGAGCAGTTCTTC. As protein: CASSQDEVQEQFF.

The chain recombines TRBV27 with TRBJ1-5; a possible D gene is TRBD1 (5 bases). Trimming removed 3 bases from V and 0 bases from J, with 9 bases in between. This CDR3 is built from 15 residues. The germline V gene encodes CDR1 MNHEY and CDR2 SMNVEV (reference sequence). The CDR3 protein is CASSFGGGSNQPQHF. CDR3 nucleotide sequence: TGTGCCAGCAGTTTCGGGGGAGGTAGCAATCAGCCCCAGCATTTT.

The V and J genes are TRBV2 and TRBJ2-3, with D perhaps TRBD2 (5 bases). From germline, CDR1 is SNHLY and CDR2 FYNNEI. Trimming stripped 4 bases from V and 2 bases from J, with 16 bases between. This CDR3 contains 16 residues. CDR3 loop: CASSVESLAHTDTQYF. CDR3 nucleotide sequence: TGTGCCAGCAGTGTAGAGTCCCTAGCACACACAGATACGCAGTATTTT. Together with reference TRBV2 and TRBJ2-3, the CDR3 gives the full variable domain: EPEVTQTPSHQVTQMGQEVILRCVPISNHLYFYWYRQILGQKVEFLVSFYNNEISEKSEIFDDQFSVERPDGSNFTLKIRSTKLEDSAMYFCASSVESLAHTDTQYFGPGTRLTVL.

The J gene is TRBJ2-1, the V gene TRBV15; 12 nucleotides line up with TRBD2. This CDR3 region has 18 residues. Looked up from germline, CDR1 is LNHNV and CDR2 is YYDKDF (reference sequence). V lost 5 bases, J lost 5 bases, and 13 bases stayed unmatched. CDR3 amino acids: CATSPQLRGLAGDNEQFF. DNA of the CDR3: TGTGCCACCAGCCCCCAACTAAGGGGACTAGCGGGTGACAATGAGCAGTTCTTC. Filled out from reference TRBV15 and TRBJ2-1, the complete variable domain reads DAMVIQNPRYQVTQFGKPVTLSCSQTLNHNVMYWYQQKSSQAPKLLFHYYDKDFNNEADTPDNFQSRRPNTSFCFLDIRSPGLGDTAMYLCATSPQLRGLAGDNEQFFGPGTRLTVL.

The chain couples TRBV11-3 to TRBJ2-1, with D perhaps TRBD2 (6 bases). V lost 0 bases, J lost 5 bases, and 14 bases lay in between. CDR3 length: 16 residues. CDR1 is SGHNT and CDR2 is YENEEA in the germline V gene. The CDR3 here is CASSLDTGLSNNEQFF. For the CDR3, the DNA is TGTGCCAGCAGCTTAGACACGGGACTGAGTAACAATGAGCAGTTCTTC.

V gene TRBV6-5 combines with J gene TRBJ2-1; 9 bases are shared with TRBD1. Germline V lookup: CDR1 MNHEY, CDR2 SVGAGI. V shed 6 bases, J shed 5 bases, and the junction held 5 bases outside the gene matches. This CDR3 is built from 14 residues. CDR3 residues: CASRGDRANNEQFF. CDR3 sequence (DNA): TGTGCCAGCAGAGGGGACAGGGCCAACAATGAGCAGTTCTTC.

The rearrangement uses TRBV7-2 and TRBJ1-1; 7 bases are a match to TRBD1. The V gene's germline CDR1 is SGHTA and CDR2 FQGNSA. The CDR3 contains 13 residues. Germline trimming cut 5 bases from V and 5 bases from J; bases unmatched to any gene: 5. In nucleotides, the CDR3 is TGTGCCAGCAGCACACACAGGGGAACTGAAGCTTTCTTT. Translated, it gives CASSTHRGTEAFF. Supplemented by reference TRBV7-2 and TRBJ1-1, the full variable domain reads GAGVSQSPSNKVTEKGKDVELRCDPISGHTALYWYRQSLGQGLEFLIYFQGNSAPDKSGLPSDRFSAERTGGSVSTLTIQRTQQEDSAVYLCASSTHRGTEAFFGQGTRLTVV.

This chain joins TRBV19 and TRBJ2-3; D unclear. This CDR3 has 13 residues. The germline V and J ends were trimmed by 2 bases and 1 base, with 4 bases remaining between them. CDR1 is LNHDA, CDR2 SQIVND, per germline (reference sequence). The CDR3 sequence: CASSILGTDTQYF. CDR3 nucleotides: TGTGCCAGTAGTATACTAGGCACAGATACGCAGTATTTT.

This chain uses TRBV15 with TRBJ2-4; TRBD1 agrees at 9 bases. Trimming removed 5 bases from V and 4 bases from J; junction bases left unmatched: 6. This CDR3 has 15 residues. Germline lookup yields CDR1 LNHNV and CDR2 YYDKDF (reference sequence). CDR3 protein: CATSLRGTGKNIQYF. The CDR3 DNA reads TGTGCCACCAGCTTACGAGGGACAGGGAAAAACATTCAGTACTTC.

CDR3 nucleotides: TGTGCCAGCAGCCAGAGCGGACGCGGCTATGGCTACACCTTC. Translated, it gives CASSQSGRGYGYTF. The J gene is TRBJ1-2, the V gene TRBV3-1 (or the pseudogene TRBV3-2); D remains ambiguous. CDR1 and CDR2 (germline): LGHDT, YNNKEL (reference sequence). The CDR3 has 14 amino acids. Trimming shortened V by 3 bases and J by 4 bases, and 12 bases separated the two germline ends.

The chain recombines TRBV25-1 with TRBJ2-6, with 11 nucleotides matching TRBD1. Germline V gene sequence: CDR1 MGHDK, CDR2 SYGVNS. CDR3 size: 17 residues. V shed 4 bases and J 4 bases; nucleotides not matched to a gene: 6. CDR3 bases: TGTGCCAGCAGTGGCGGACAGGGGGCGTGGGGGGCCAACGTCCTGACTTTC. Protein product: CASSGGQGAWGANVLTF.

V is TRBV25-1 and J is TRBJ2-1, with 7 bases matching TRBD1. Germline lookup yields CDR1 MGHDK and CDR2 SYGVNS. The CDR3 consists of 13 residues. J lost 7 bases, V lost 7 bases, and 7 bases had no gene match. The CDR3 region is CASKKGAKNEQFF. The CDR3 bases are TGTGCCAGCAAAAAGGGGGCTAAGAATGAGCAGTTCTTC.

The rearrangement joins TRBV7-9 to TRBJ1-2; TRBD1 matches at 8 bases. This CDR3 has 14 residues. V lost 3 bases, J lost 4 bases, and 4 bases stayed unmatched. Germline CDR1 is SEHNR and CDR2 is FQNEAQ (reference sequence). The DNA of the CDR3 is TGTGCCAGCAGCTTGGGACAGGCCCCCTATGGCTACACCTTC. It is translated as CASSLGQAPYGYTF.

In its sample, this clone was seen once. The rearrangement joins TRBV25-1 to TRBJ1-1, with D hard to call. The CDR3 sequence is 13 residues long. Trimming removed 2 bases at V and 10 bases at J, with 14 bases between. Germline CDR1 reads MGHDK; CDR2 reads SYGVNS. CDR3 bases: TGTGCCAGCAGTGAAAATTTTGGCGGGGTAGCTTTCTTT. This encodes CASSENFGGVAFF.

J is TRBJ2-2 and V is TRBV13, with D unclear. The germline V gene encodes CDR1 PRHDT and CDR2 FYEKMQ (reference sequence). This CDR3 spans 17 amino acids. V lost 5 bases to trimming and J lost 3 bases, with 19 bases between them. The CDR3: CASSHRGAVRYTGELFF. The CDR3 nucleotides are TGTGCCAGCAGCCACCGCGGCGCCGTCCGATACACCGGGGAGCTGTTTTTT.

The chain is built from TRBV24-1 and TRBJ2-2, with D hard to call. CDR3 length equals 15 residues. Per the germline V gene, CDR1 is KGHDR and CDR2 is SFDVKD. V was clipped by 3 bases and J by 6 bases, with 13 bases between them. The CDR3 DNA reads TGTGCCACCAGTGATCCAGAGAGGTCCCCCGGGGAGCTGTTTTTT. Residues: CATSDPERSPGELFF.

The chain has TRBV7-6 and TRBJ2-1; no reliable D call. With 1 base removed from V and 7 bases from J, the gap between germline ends came to 8 bases. CDR3 length: 13 residues. Per the germline V gene, CDR1 is SGHVS and CDR2 is FNYEAQ. The DNA for the CDR3 is TGTGCCAGCAGCTTAGGTTACGGGAATGAGCAGTTCTTC. It yields the protein CASSLGYGNEQFF. Full variable domain (outside the CDR3, taken from reference TRBV7-6 and TRBJ2-1): GAGVSQSPRYKVTKRGQDVALRCDPISGHVSLYWYRQALGQGPEFLTYFNYEAQQDKSGLPNDRFSAERPEGSISTLTIQRTEQRDSAMYRCASSLGYGNEQFFGPGTRLTVL.

CDR3 coding DNA: TGTGCCAGCAGTCACGTCATGGGGACAGGGGTTCAGCAGTTCTTC. Its protein is CASSHVMGTGVQQFF. This chain uses TRBV6-6 with TRBJ2-1; 10 bases match TRBD1. There are 15 residues in the CDR3. The germline V gene encodes CDR1 MNHNY and CDR2 SVGAGI (reference sequence). The V gene end was trimmed by 5 bases and the J gene end by 11 bases; junction bases not matched to a gene: 12.

This clone has a single count. The V call is TRBV19, the J call TRBJ1-4, with D possibly matching TRBD1 (5 bases). The CDR3 consists of 15 residues. Germline V gives CDR1 LNHDA, CDR2 SQIVND (reference sequence). Between the trimmed V and J ends, which lost 4 bases and 0 bases, there was a span of 9 bases. The CDR3 bases are TGTGCCAGTAGTAGACAGAGCGCAACTAATGAAAAACTGTTTTTT. It codes for CASSRQSATNEKLFF.

The chain recombines TRBV6-5 with TRBJ2-5, with TRBD2 identical over 8 bases. V was pared by 0 bases and J by 4 bases, with 7 bases of the junction left unmatched. The CDR3 has 16 residues. Germline CDR1 reads MNHEY; CDR2 reads SVGAGI. CDR3 loop: CASSYSARGVLETQYF. As DNA, the CDR3 is TGTGCCAGCAGTTACTCGGCGCGGGGGGTTCTAGAGACCCAGTACTTC.

The V gene is TRBV11-2, the J gene TRBJ2-7; tentative D call: TRBD1 (5 bases). With 3 bases removed from V and 4 bases from J, the gap between germline ends came to 10 bases. The germline gives CDR1 SGHAT, CDR2 FQNNGV. This CDR3 region has 13 residues. In nucleotides, the CDR3 is TGTGCCAGCAGCTTGGGGCAGGTATACGAGCAGTACTTC. It yields the protein CASSLGQVYEQYF. Full variable domain (remainder filled in from reference TRBV11-2 and TRBJ2-7): EAGVAQSPRYKIIEKRQSVAFWCNPISGHATLYWYQQILGQGPKLLIQFQNNGVVDDSQLPKDRFSAERLKGVDSTLKIQPAKLEDSAVYLCASSLGQVYEQYFGPGTRLTVT.

V and J are TRBV6-6 and TRBJ1-2; D perhaps matches TRBD1 (5 bases). Per germline, CDR1 MNHNY and CDR2 SVGAGI (reference sequence). Trimming pared 10 bases from V and 4 bases from J, leaving 22 bases between. The CDR3 runs 15 residues. As DNA, the CDR3 is TGTGCCACGACCACTTTGCGGGGGAGAGGCTATGGCTACACCTTC. Residues: CATTTLRGRGYGYTF.

This clone was counted between two and nine times. The chain employs TRBV5-6 and TRBJ1-6, with D possibly being TRBD1 (5 bases). Germline V gene lookup returns CDR1 SGHDT and CDR2 YYEEEE. Between the trimmed V and J ends, which lost 4 bases and 10 bases, there was a span of 18 bases. The CDR3 runs to 15 residues. CDR3 sequence reads: CASSLTPSGGSPLHF. The CDR3 DNA reads as TGTGCCAGCAGCCTGACCCCCTCGGGGGGATCACCCCTCCACTTT.

Of note for this clone: The sample contains more than one DNA sequence encoding this CDR3. The chain employs TRBV6-1 and TRBJ1-1; D unresolved. Germline V gives CDR1 MNHNS, CDR2 SASEGT. The CDR3 contains 14 residues. V dropped 3 bases and J dropped 0 bases, with 8 bases sitting between them. Here the CDR3 DNA reads TGTGCCAGCAGTGACCGGGGAATGAACACTGAAGCTTTCTTT. Its protein is CASSDRGMNTEAFF.

This chain uses TRBV7-2 with TRBJ2-1; 7 bases fit TRBD1. The trim removed 2 bases at V and 8 bases at J, leaving 6 bases unmatched. CDR3 length equals 14 residues. CDR1 and CDR2 (germline): SGHTA, FQGNSA. The CDR3 loop is CASSLWATGYEQFF. The CDR3 DNA is TGTGCCAGCAGCTTATGGGCGACAGGGTATGAGCAGTTCTTC.

This chain's CDR3 is CASSASGGYNTGELFF. The DNA of the CDR3 is TGTGCCAGTAGTGCTAGCGGGGGTTACAACACCGGGGAGCTGTTTTTT. V gene TRBV19 combines with J gene TRBJ2-2, with 10 bases that match TRBD2. There are 16 residues in the CDR3. Germline CDR1 and CDR2: LNHDA and SQIVND (reference sequence). The J segment lost 2 bases and the V segment lost 5 bases, leaving 5 bases of the junction unmatched.

The CDR3 nucleotides are TGCGCCAGCAGCGGACTTGGAGGGGCTAGCGGACCGCAGGGGAAAGAGACCCAGTACTTC. This sequence encodes CASSGLGGASGPQGKETQYF. The chain uses TRBV5-1 and TRBJ2-5, with a weak D call TRBD2 (7 bases). This CDR3 is built from 20 residues. With 4 bases removed from V and 3 bases from J, the gap between germline ends came to 31 bases. Germline assignment: CDR1 SGHRS and CDR2 YFSETQ.

The DNA of the CDR3 is TGTGCCATCAGTGAGTCGAGAGGGACAGGGGCTGAAGCTTTCTTT. Translated: CAISESRGTGAEAFF. This chain links TRBV10-3 with TRBJ1-1, with 10 nucleotides matching TRBD1. Germline-derived CDR1 and CDR2 are ENHRY and SYGVKD. V dropped 0 bases and J dropped 6; count of bases not matched to a gene: 4. The CDR3 length is 15 residues.

In this sample, this clone turned up a few times. The rearrangement uses TRBV7-3 and TRBJ2-1; a weak D match, TRBD1 (8 bases). Per the germline V gene, CDR1 is SGHTA and CDR2 is FQGTGA. With 5 bases removed from V and 3 bases from J, the gap between germline ends came to 14 bases. The CDR3 is 15 residues long. The CDR3 reads CASSRGDRSYNEQFF. DNA of the CDR3: TGTGCCAGCAGCCGGGGGGACAGGAGCTACAATGAGCAGTTCTTC. Looking up the rest from reference TRBV7-3 and TRBJ2-1 gives the full variable domain: GAGVSQTPSNKVTEKGKYVELRCDPISGHTALYWYRQSLGQGPEFLIYFQGTGAADDSGLPNDRFFAVRPEGSVSTLKIQRTERGDSAVYLCASSRGDRSYNEQFFGPGTRLTVL.

The chain combines TRBV5-1 with TRBJ1-2; D possibly corresponds to TRBD1 (6 bases). The germline CDR1 and CDR2 sequences are SGHRS and YFSETQ. CDR3 length: 16 residues. Trimming removed 1 base at V and 8 bases at J, with 21 bases between. The CDR3, as DNA: TGCGCCAGCAGCTTGCGAATTAGGGACACGATTCGGGGCTACACCTTC. Translating gives CASSLRIRDTIRGYTF. Full variable domain (missing parts from reference TRBV5-1 and TRBJ1-2): KAGVTQTPRYLIKTRGQQVTLSCSPISGHRSVSWYQQTPGQGLQFLFEYFSETQRNKGNFPGRFSGRQFSNSRSEMNVSTLELGDSALYLCASSLRIRDTIRGYTFGSGTRLTVV.

The rearrangement uses TRBV7-3 and TRBJ2-3; possible D gene TRBD2, 5 bases. V lost 1 base, J lost 3 bases, and 11 bases lay in between. The CDR3 consists of 15 residues. In germline, CDR1 is SGHTA, CDR2 FQGTGA. The DNA of the CDR3 is TGTGCCAGCAGCTTAAGGGGAGTTGGGACAGATACGCAGTATTTT. It yields the protein CASSLRGVGTDTQYF.